A selection of T cell receptor beta chains follows, all from one sample in a study of cytomegalovirus exposure and HLA in healthy donors. The repertoire was sequenced with immunoSEQ multiplex PCR; TCRdb's copy has only in-frame clones and lacks some. The table lists 150,000 to 200,000 clones, 75% to 80% of them singletons. The material sequenced was PBMCs. The receptors shown here come from a woman in her thirties in good health and CMV-seropositive. The CDR3 runs from the conserved cysteine through the conserved F or W. The order of the fields is clone size, J gene, V gene, D gene, CDR3 protein, CDR3 DNA. The D gene is left open where the match is weak. Part of the rows lack a size; the others show once, few, many or a class for expanded clones.

size: NA; J: TRBJ2-7; V: TRBV20-1; D: NA; CDR3: CSARVQGQQYF; DNA: TGCAGTGCTAGAGTGCAGGGCCAGCAGTACTTC
size: few; J: TRBJ2-2; V: TRBV4-1; D: NA; CDR3: CASSPPDTGELFF; DNA: TGCGCCAGCAGCCCCCCAGACACCGGGGAGCTGTTTTTT
size: NA; J: TRBJ1-6; V: TRBV5-1; D: TRBD1; CDR3: CASTHYPGTEDSPLHF; DNA: TGCGCCAGCACCCATTATCCCGGGACAGAGGATTCACCCCTCCACTTT
size: NA; J: TRBJ1-4; V: TRBV19; D: NA; CDR3: CASSIRRSNEKLFF; DNA: TGTGCCAGTAGTATCAGGAGGAGTAATGAAAAACTGTTTTTT
size: once; J: TRBJ1-2; V: TRBV7-3; D: NA; CDR3: CASSLTGAEGYTF; DNA: TGTGCCAGCAGCTTAACGGGGGCAGAGGGCTACACCTTC
size: NA; J: TRBJ2-7; V: TRBV2; D: NA; CDR3: CASSELWGPLYEQYF; DNA: TGTGCCAGCAGTGAACTTTGGGGCCCCCTCTACGAGCAGTACTTC
size: NA; J: TRBJ2-5; V: TRBV11-1; D: TRBD1; CDR3: CASSWDRSLSQYF; DNA: TGTGCCAGCAGCTGGGACAGGTCGCTCTCCCAGTACTTC
size: NA; J: TRBJ2-1; V: TRBV7-2; D: TRBD2; CDR3: CASSGQTSGGVGFF; DNA: TGTGCCAGCAGCGGCCAGACTAGCGGGGGTGTGGGGTTCTTC
size: NA; J: TRBJ1-6; V: TRBV9; D: NA; CDR3: CASSVYTENSPLHF; DNA: TGTGCCAGCAGCGTATATACAGAGAATTCACCCCTCCACTTT
size: NA; J: TRBJ2-6; V: TRBV5-1; D: NA; CDR3: CASSLAGGTGANVLTF; DNA: TGCGCCAGCAGCTTGGCTGGGGGCACTGGGGCCAACGTCCTGACTTTC
size: NA; J: TRBJ2-1; V: TRBV6-5; D: NA; CDR3: CASSSGLYNGQFF; DNA: TGTGCCAGCAGTTCGGGACTCTACAATGGGCAGTTCTTC
size: NA; J: TRBJ1-1; V: TRBV18; D: TRBD1; CDR3: CASSPGQGNTEAFF; DNA: TGTGCCAGCTCACCAGGACAGGGGAACACTGAAGCTTTCTTT
size: NA; J: TRBJ2-6; V: TRBV7-9; D: NA; CDR3: CSSSLNRLSGANVLTF; DNA: TGTTCCAGCAGCTTAAATCGTCTATCTGGGGCCAACGTCCTGACTTTC
size: NA; J: TRBJ1-5; V: TRBV19; D: NA; CDR3: CASNPGGHSNQPQHF; DNA: TGTGCCAGTAATCCCGGCGGGCATAGCAATCAGCCCCAGCATTTT
size: NA; J: TRBJ2-1; V: TRBV27; D: NA; CDR3: CASSLSSDNEQFF; DNA: TGTGCCAGCAGTTTATCTTCCGACAATGAGCAGTTCTTC
size: NA; J: TRBJ2-7; V: TRBV27; D: NA; CDR3: CASSLGSGYQHEQYF; DNA: TGTGCCAGCAGTTTAGGATCAGGGTATCAGCACGAGCAGTACTTC
size: NA; J: TRBJ2-7; V: TRBV6-5; D: TRBD1; CDR3: CASSYSPIRDRNEQYF; DNA: TGTGCCAGCAGTTACTCCCCCATCCGGGACAGGAACGAGCAGTACTTC
size: few; J: TRBJ1-6; V: TRBV6-5; D: NA; CDR3: CASSPGQDYNSPLHF; DNA: TGTGCCAGCAGTCCAGGGCAGGACTATAATTCACCCCTCCACTTT
size: NA; J: TRBJ1-1; V: TRBV28; D: NA; CDR3: CASSSGWGEAFF; DNA: TGTGCCAGCAGTTCAGGGTGGGGTGAAGCTTTCTTT
size: NA; J: TRBJ2-7; V: TRBV6-5; D: NA; CDR3: CASRPGTLSSYEQYF; DNA: TGTGCCAGCAGACCCGGGACACTAAGCTCCTACGAGCAGTACTTC
size: once; J: TRBJ1-4; V: TRBV6-1; D: TRBD1; CDR3: CASSDLDRRLNEKLFF; DNA: TGTGCCAGCAGTGACCTGGACAGGCGGCTTAATGAAAAACTGTTTTTT
size: NA; J: TRBJ2-3; V: TRBV29-1; D: NA; CDR3: CSVDQQGTDTQYF; DNA: TGCAGCGTTGACCAGCAGGGGACAGATACGCAGTATTTT
size: NA; J: TRBJ2-2; V: TRBV5-4; D: NA; CDR3: CASSSWDSYGATGELFF; DNA: TGTGCCAGCAGCTCCTGGGACTCTTACGGAGCCACCGGGGAGCTGTTTTTT
size: NA; J: TRBJ2-1; V: TRBV6-5; D: NA; CDR3: CASTPDFSSYNEQFF; DNA: TGTGCCAGCACCCCGGACTTCAGCTCCTACAATGAGCAGTTCTTC
size: NA; J: TRBJ2-3; V: TRBV10-3; D: TRBD1; CDR3: CAVRVGTGGTDTQYF; DNA: TGTGCCGTACGGGTGGGGACAGGAGGCACAGATACGCAGTATTTT
size: NA; J: TRBJ2-2; V: TRBV4-3; D: TRBD1; CDR3: CASSQRQGHTGELFF; DNA: TGCGCCAGCAGCCAAAGACAGGGGCACACCGGGGAGCTGTTTTTT
size: NA; J: TRBJ1-4; V: TRBV5-6; D: NA; CDR3: CASSLWDTATNEKLFF; DNA: TGTGCCAGCAGCTTGTGGGACACCGCAACTAATGAAAAACTGTTTTTT
size: NA; J: TRBJ2-7; V: TRBV15; D: TRBD1; CDR3: CATSSGGFTYEQYF; DNA: TGTGCCACCAGCTCAGGGGGATTTACCTACGAGCAGTACTTC
size: NA; J: TRBJ1-4; V: TRBV10-3; D: NA; CDR3: CAIRGGGEKLFF; DNA: TGTGCCATCCGGGGAGGAGGAGAAAAACTGTTTTTT
size: NA; J: TRBJ2-7; V: TRBV2; D: TRBD2; CDR3: CASSEADPGLFYEQYF; DNA: TGTGCCAGCAGTGAAGCGGACCCGGGACTATTCTACGAGCAGTACTTC
size: NA; J: TRBJ2-1; V: TRBV18; D: TRBD1; CDR3: CASSPPPGQGLSEQFF; DNA: TGTGCCAGCTCACCACCGCCGGGACAGGGTTTGAGTGAGCAGTTCTTC
size: NA; J: TRBJ2-7; V: TRBV29-1; D: TRBD2; CDR3: CSVEGEGTSSYEQYF; DNA: TGCAGCGTTGAAGGGGAGGGCACTAGCTCCTACGAGCAGTACTTC
size: NA; J: TRBJ1-2; V: TRBV5-5; D: NA; CDR3: CASSSGDYGYTF; DNA: TGTGCCAGCAGCTCAGGTGACTATGGCTACACCTTC
size: NA; J: TRBJ2-3; V: TRBV7-9; D: NA; CDR3: CASEPPVPNTDTQYF; DNA: TGTGCCAGCGAACCGCCGGTACCAAACACAGATACGCAGTATTTT
size: NA; J: TRBJ2-1; V: TRBV4-3; D: NA; CDR3: CASSQGGGSYNEQFF; DNA: TGCGCCAGCAGCCAAGGAGGGGGATCCTACAATGAGCAGTTCTTC
size: once; J: TRBJ2-3; V: TRBV4-2; D: TRBD2; CDR3: CASSQVKLAAGTDTQYF; DNA: TGTGCCAGCAGCCAAGTGAAACTAGCGGCGGGCACAGATACGCAGTATTTT
size: NA; J: TRBJ2-3; V: TRBV5-1; D: NA; CDR3: CASSLVGVTDTQYF; DNA: TGCGCCAGCAGCTTGGTAGGAGTCACAGATACGCAGTATTTT
size: few; J: TRBJ1-1; V: TRBV5-6; D: NA; CDR3: CASSLGSGQNTEAFF; DNA: TGTGCCAGCAGCTTGGGGTCAGGACAGAACACTGAAGCTTTCTTT
size: once; J: TRBJ2-7; V: TRBV10-3; D: NA; CDR3: CATLADSYEQYF; DNA: TGTGCCACCTTAGCGGACTCCTACGAGCAGTACTTC
size: NA; J: TRBJ2-1; V: TRBV9; D: TRBD2; CDR3: CASSGLGLEVEQFF; DNA: TGTGCCAGCAGCGGCCTGGGACTAGAAGTTGAGCAGTTCTTC
size: NA; J: TRBJ1-5; V: TRBV15; D: TRBD1; CDR3: CATSRDGTGQSNQPQHF; DNA: TGTGCCACCAGCAGAGATGGGACAGGTCAGAGCAATCAGCCCCAGCATTTT
size: NA; J: TRBJ1-2; V: TRBV5-1; D: TRBD1; CDR3: CASSHYDDRVGYGYTF; DNA: TGCGCCAGCAGTCACTACGACGACAGGGTAGGCTATGGCTACACCTTC